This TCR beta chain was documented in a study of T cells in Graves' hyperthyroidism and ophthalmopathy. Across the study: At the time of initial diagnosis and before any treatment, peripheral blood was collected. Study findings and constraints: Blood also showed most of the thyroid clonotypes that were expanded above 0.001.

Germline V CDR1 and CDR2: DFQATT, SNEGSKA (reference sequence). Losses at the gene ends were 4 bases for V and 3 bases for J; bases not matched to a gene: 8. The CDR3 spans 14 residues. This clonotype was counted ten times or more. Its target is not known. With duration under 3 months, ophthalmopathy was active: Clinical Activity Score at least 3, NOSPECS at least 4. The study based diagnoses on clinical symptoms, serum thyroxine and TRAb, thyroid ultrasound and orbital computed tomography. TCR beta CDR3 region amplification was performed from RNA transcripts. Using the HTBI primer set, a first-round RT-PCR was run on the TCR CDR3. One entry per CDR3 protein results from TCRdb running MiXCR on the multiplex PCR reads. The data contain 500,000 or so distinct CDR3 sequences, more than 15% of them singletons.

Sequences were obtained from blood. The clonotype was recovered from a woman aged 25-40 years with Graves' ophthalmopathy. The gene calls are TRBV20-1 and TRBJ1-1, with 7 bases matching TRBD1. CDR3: CSATPGQTYTEAFF. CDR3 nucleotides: TGCAGTGCTACCCCGGGACAGACTTACACTGAAGCTTTCTTT.